This T cell receptor beta chain was identified during a study of cytomegalovirus exposure and HLA in healthy donors. The PCR made use of 60 Vbeta and 13 Jbeta primers. Repertoires were generated with immunoSEQ multiplex PCR, while TCRdb's copy carries only in-frame clones and drops some. Among under 150,000 clones listed, approximately 67% were seen once. The V gene end was trimmed by 1 base and the J gene end by 1 base; junction bases not matched to a gene: 8. Germline assignment: CDR1 SGHDT and CDR2 YYEEEE. This CDR3 spans 18 amino acids. The TCR was taken from a man aged 18 to 30 in good health and CMV-seropositive. Sequenced sample: PBMCs. The genes are TRBV5-6 and TRBJ2-5, with TRBD2 matching 12 bases. The CDR3 nucleotides read TGTGCCAGCAGCTTGAGGCTAGCGGGGGGGCCTTCCCAAGAGACCCAGTACTTC. Translated, it gives CASSLRLAGGPSQETQYF.